The sequence of this T cell receptor beta chain was determined in a study of blood T cells in healthy people across ages. On this clonotype itself: Its matching antigen is unknown.

A J-beta primer mix and a sample-barcoded 5' primer were used in a second PCR of roughly 7 to 12 cycles. A tag from a template-switch adaptor with 12 random nucleotides marked each cDNA molecule. TCRdb recomputed calls from the 5' RACE reads with MiXCR, one row per CDR3 protein. The sample has fewer than 1,000,000 distinct CDR3 sequences; about 42% are singletons. CDR1 and CDR2 (germline): KGHDR, SFDVKD. The CDR3 is made up of 12 amino acids. Trimming took 3 bases from V and 5 from J, leaving 6 bases between them. The study, taken as a whole, reports: Across samples, TCR beta diversity tracked strongly with naive T cell percentage. Changes in expanded clonotypes were possibly confounded, as the CMV status of donors was unknown.

The draw of peripheral blood yielded ten milliliters from each donor. This sequence was found in a man older than 75 in good health. Material: blood. The chain has TRBV24-1 and TRBJ2-5, with unresolved D. Written as DNA, the CDR3 is TGTGCCACCAGTGATAGAATTGAGACCCAGTACTTC. Protein product: CATSDRIETQYF.